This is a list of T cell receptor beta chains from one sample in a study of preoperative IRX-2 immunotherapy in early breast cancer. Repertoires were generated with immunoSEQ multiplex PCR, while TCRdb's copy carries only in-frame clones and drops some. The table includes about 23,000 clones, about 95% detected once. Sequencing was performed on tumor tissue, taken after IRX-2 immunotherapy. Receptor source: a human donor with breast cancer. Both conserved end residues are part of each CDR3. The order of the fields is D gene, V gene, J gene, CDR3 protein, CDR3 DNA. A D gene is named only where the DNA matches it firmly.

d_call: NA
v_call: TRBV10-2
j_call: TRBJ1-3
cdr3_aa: CASSVDRNSGNTIYF
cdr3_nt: TGCGCCAGCTCCGTCGACAGAAATTCTGGAAACACCATATATTTT

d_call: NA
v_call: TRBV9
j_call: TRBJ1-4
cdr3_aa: CASSVVGNGEKLFF
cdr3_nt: TGTGCCAGCAGCGTAGTAGGAAATGGGGAAAAACTGTTTTTT

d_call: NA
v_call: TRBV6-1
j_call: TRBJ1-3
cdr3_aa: CASSEIWGNTIYF
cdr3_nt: TGTGCCAGCAGTGAAATATGGGGAAACACCATATATTTT

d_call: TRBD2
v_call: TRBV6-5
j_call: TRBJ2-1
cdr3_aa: CASSHVQRGINEQFF
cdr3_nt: TGTGCCAGCAGCCACGTTCAGCGGGGGATCAATGAGCAGTTCTTC

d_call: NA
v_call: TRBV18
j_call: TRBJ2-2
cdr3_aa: CASSLPGRGDTGELFF
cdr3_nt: TGTGCCAGCTCGTTACCAGGTCGGGGAGACACCGGGGAGCTGTTTTTT

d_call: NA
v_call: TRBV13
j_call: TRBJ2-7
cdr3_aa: CASSGGEPSSYEQYF
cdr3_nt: TGTGCCAGCAGCGGAGGGGAACCGAGCTCCTACGAGCAGTACTTC

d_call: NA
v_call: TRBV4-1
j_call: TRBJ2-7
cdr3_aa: CASSQFAGQGFPYEQYF
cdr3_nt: TGCGCCAGCAGCCAATTTGCTGGCCAGGGGTTCCCCTACGAGCAGTACTTC

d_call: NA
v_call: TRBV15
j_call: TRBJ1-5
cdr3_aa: CATSLQGIVGQPQHF
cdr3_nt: TGTGCCACCAGCCTACAGGGAATTGTCGGTCAGCCCCAGCATTTT

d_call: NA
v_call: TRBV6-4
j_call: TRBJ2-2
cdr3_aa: CASKSSLGHTGELFF
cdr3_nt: TGTGCCAGCAAATCATCCTTAGGGCACACCGGGGAGCTGTTTTTT

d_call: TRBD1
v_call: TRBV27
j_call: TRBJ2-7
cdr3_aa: CASSLSRGGYYEQYF
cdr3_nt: TGTGCCAGCAGTTTATCGAGAGGGGGCTATTACGAGCAGTACTTC

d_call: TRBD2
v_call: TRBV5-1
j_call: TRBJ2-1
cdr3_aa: CASRKLAGGHYEQFF
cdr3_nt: TGCGCCAGCAGAAAACTAGCGGGGGGGCATTATGAGCAGTTCTTC

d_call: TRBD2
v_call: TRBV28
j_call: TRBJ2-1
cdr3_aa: CASSKTGTSGRGEQFF
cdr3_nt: TGTGCCAGCAGTAAAACAGGGACTAGCGGGAGGGGTGAGCAGTTCTTC

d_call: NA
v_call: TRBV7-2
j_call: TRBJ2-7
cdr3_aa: CASSRSRYEQYF
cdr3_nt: TGTGCCAGCAGCCGGAGCCGCTACGAGCAGTACTTC

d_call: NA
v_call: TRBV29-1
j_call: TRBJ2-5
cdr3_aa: CSCWSGLQETQYF
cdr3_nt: TGCAGCTGTTGGTCCGGGCTCCAAGAGACCCAGTACTTC

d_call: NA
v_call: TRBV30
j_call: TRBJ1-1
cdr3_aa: CAWSVPLNTEAFF
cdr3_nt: TGTGCCTGGAGTGTTCCCCTGAACACTGAAGCTTTCTTT

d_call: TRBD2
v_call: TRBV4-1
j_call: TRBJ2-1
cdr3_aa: CASSLRTSGTTQNEQFF
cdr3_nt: TGCGCCAGCAGCCTTCGGACTAGCGGGACGACGCAAAATGAGCAGTTCTTC

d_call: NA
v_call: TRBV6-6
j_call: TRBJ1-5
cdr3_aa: CASRPNREGQPQHF
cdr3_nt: TGTGCCAGCAGGCCTAACAGGGAGGGTCAGCCCCAGCATTTT

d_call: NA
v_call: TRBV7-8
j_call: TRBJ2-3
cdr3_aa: CASSLGQRDTDTQYF
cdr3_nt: TGTGCCAGCAGCTTAGGTCAGAGGGACACAGATACGCAGTATTTT